The T cell receptor beta chain under discussion was sequenced for a study of blood T cell repertoires in COVID-19. In the original analysis: Estimation of nucleated cell counts was performed using reference gene primer amplification. TCRdb keeps only in-frame clones here, not all; method: immunoSEQ multiplex PCR. V and J calls and clone size are given by that table; D and trimming were obtained from the DNA. The repertoire holds about 170,000 clones, with around 79% as singletons. CDR1 and CDR2 (germline): SNHLY, FYNNEI. CDR3 length: 14 residues. Trimming stripped 6 bases from V and 8 bases from J, with 16 bases between.

The genes are TRBV2 and TRBJ1-4, with D perhaps TRBD1 (6 bases). The sequencing sample was made of PBMCs or T cells enriched from blood (not recorded which). This TCR was sampled from a woman in her 70s in a cohort exposed to, infected with or recovered from COVID-19 (not recorded which). CDR3 in amino acids: CASSHGQRTEKLFF. In nucleotides, the CDR3 is TGTGCCAGCAGCCACGGACAGAGAACAGAAAAACTGTTTTTT.